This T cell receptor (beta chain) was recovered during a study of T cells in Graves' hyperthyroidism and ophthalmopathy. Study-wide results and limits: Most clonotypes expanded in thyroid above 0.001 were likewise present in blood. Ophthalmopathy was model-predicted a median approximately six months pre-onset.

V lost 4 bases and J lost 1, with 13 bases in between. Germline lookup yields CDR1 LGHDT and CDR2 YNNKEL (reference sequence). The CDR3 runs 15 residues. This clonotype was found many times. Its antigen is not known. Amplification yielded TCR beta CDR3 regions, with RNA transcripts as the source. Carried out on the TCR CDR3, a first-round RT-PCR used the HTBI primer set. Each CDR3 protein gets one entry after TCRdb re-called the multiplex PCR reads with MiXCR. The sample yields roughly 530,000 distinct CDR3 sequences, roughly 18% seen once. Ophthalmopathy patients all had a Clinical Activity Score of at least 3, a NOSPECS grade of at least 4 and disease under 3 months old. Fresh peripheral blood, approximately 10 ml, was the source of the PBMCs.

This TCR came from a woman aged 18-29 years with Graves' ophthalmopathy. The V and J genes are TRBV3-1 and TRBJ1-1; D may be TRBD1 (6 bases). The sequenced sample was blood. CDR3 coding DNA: TGTGCCAGCAGCCGAACAGGGATTGGGAACACTGAAGCTTTCTTT. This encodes CASSRTGIGNTEAFF.